There are many counts of the clone carrying this T cell receptor beta chain. The antigen is not known. No donor had other autoimmune disease, uncontrolled infection, pregnancy or lactation. This sample is part of a study of Graves' ophthalmopathy and Graves' hyperthyroidism. On the study more broadly: Peripheral blood was gathered at first diagnosis, ahead of any treatment whatsoever. General study points: Most clonotypes expanded in thyroid above 0.001 frequency were present in blood too.

Germline V lookup: CDR1 MDHEN, CDR2 SYDVKM. J gave up 3 bases and V 6 bases, and 8 bases lay outside the gene matches. The length of the CDR3 is 15 residues. RNA transcripts were the template, and TCR beta CDR3 regions were amplified from them. After a first-round RT-PCR with HTBI primers, a second-round multiplex PCR was run. TCRdb reprocessed the multiplex PCR reads with MiXCR, giving one entry per CDR3 protein. Of 500,000 to 700,000 distinct CDR3 sequences in the sample, 22% were seen once. The chain recombines TRBV28 with TRBJ1-5, with 7 bases fitting TRBD1. The sequence came from a woman aged 18-30 years with stable Graves' hyperthyroidism. Some clones in this sample may be carry-over from other donors' samples. Sample: peripheral blood. The CDR3 DNA sequence: TGTGCCAGCAGACAGCCTACAGGGGTCAATCAGCCCCAGCATTTT. It encodes CASRQPTGVNQPQHF.